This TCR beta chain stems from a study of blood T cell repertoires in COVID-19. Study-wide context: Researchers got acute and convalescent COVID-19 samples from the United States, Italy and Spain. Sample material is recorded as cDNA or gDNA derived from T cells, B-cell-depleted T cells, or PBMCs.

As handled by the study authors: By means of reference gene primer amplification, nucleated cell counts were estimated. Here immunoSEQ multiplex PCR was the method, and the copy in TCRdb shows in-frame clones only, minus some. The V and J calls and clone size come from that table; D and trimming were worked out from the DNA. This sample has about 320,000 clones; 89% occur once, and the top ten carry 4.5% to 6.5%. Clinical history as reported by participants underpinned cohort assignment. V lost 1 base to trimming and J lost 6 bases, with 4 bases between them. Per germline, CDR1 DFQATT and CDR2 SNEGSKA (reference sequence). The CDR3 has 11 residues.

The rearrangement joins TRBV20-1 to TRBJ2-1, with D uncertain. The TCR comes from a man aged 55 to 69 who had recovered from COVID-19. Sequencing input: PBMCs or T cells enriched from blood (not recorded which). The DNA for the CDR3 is TGCAGTGCTAGAGTCAGCAATGAGCAGTTCTTC. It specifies CSARVSNEQFF.